This TCR beta chain came from a study of T cell responses to AZD1222 COVID-19 vaccine. Study outcomes and limitations: Spike was spanned by vaccine-associated CD4 TCRs, which were dominant at 160-218 and 743-854. All repertoire sampling was performed exclusively after the peak T cell response. Females made up more of the donors, who were largely white British, and clonal diversity may have come out too low. Once two AZD1222 doses were given, Spike-specific TCR breadth and depth went up.

A remark on this clone: Its cognate antigen is unknown.

Between the trimmed V and J ends, which lost 0 bases and 14 bases, there was a span of 11 bases. This CDR3 comprises 11 residues. Germline V gene data show CDR1 as DFQATT and CDR2 as SNEGSKA (reference sequence). Generated by immunoSEQ multiplex PCR, the TCRdb table keeps only in-frame clones and is missing some. This table has some 40,000 clones, around 77% appearing once. Sample: peripheral blood, taken 28 days after the second dose of the MenACWY control vaccine. The chain is built from TRBV20-1 and TRBJ2-1, with D possibly matching TRBD1 (6 bases). This TCR was sampled from an adult who received the MenACWY meningococcal vaccine as a control. The CDR3 sequence is CSARDGKGEFF. Here the CDR3 DNA reads TGCAGTGCTAGAGATGGGAAGGGGGAGTTCTTC.